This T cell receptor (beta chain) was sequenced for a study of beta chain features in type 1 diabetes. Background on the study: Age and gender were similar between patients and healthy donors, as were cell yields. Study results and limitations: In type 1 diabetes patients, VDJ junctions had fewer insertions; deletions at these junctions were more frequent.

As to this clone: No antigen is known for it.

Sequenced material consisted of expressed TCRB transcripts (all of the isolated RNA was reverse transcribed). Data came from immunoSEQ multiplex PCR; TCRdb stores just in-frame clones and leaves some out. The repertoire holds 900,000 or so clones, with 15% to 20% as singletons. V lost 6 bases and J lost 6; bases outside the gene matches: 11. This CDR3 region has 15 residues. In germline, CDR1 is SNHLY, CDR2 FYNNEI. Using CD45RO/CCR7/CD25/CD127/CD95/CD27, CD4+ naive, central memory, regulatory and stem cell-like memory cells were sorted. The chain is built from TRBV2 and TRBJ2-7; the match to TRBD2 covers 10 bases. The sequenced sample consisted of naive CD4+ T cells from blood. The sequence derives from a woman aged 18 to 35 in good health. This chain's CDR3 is CASSSNRPSGSEQYF. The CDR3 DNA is TGTGCCAGCAGCTCGAACCGGCCTAGCGGGAGCGAGCAGTACTTC.